A selection of T cell receptor beta chains follows, all from one sample in a study of T cell changes during pregnancy in multiple sclerosis. This table comes from immunoSEQ multiplex PCR, and its TCRdb copy is limited to in-frame clones, with some not included. Altogether approximately 32,000 clones are present, approximately 89% being singletons, with the ten largest covering about 4.9%. The sequenced sample was CD8+ T cells from peripheral blood mononuclear cells, obtained in the first trimester of pregnancy. All receptors come from a female donor with multiple sclerosis, enrolled in a pregnancy study. The CDR3 runs from the conserved cysteine through the conserved F or W. Fields, in order: D gene, V gene, J gene, CDR3 DNA, CDR3 protein. A D gene is named only where the DNA matches it firmly.

NA	TRBV4-2	TRBJ2-7	TGTGCCAGCAGCCCGGGTTTTAGCGAGCAGTACTTC	CASSPGFSEQYF
NA	TRBV5-1	TRBJ1-1	TGCGCCAGCAGCTTTGGGGACTCGAACACTGAAGCTTTCTTT	CASSFGDSNTEAFF
TRBD1	TRBV27	TRBJ1-2	TGTGCCAGCAGGCTGGGGGCAGGGGGCGCCGTGGGCTACACCTTC	CASRLGAGGAVGYTF
TRBD2	TRBV4-1	TRBJ2-5	TGCGCCAGCAGCCACCGGACTAGCGGGATCCAAGAGACCCAGTACTTC	CASSHRTSGIQETQYF
TRBD1	TRBV27	TRBJ2-1	TGTGCCAGCAGTCACCGGGACAGGGTCCATGAGCAGTTCTTC	CASSHRDRVHEQFF
TRBD1	TRBV4-1	TRBJ1-1	TGCGCCAGCAGCCCCACCGGGACAGTGAACACTGAAGCTTTCTTT	CASSPTGTVNTEAFF
NA	TRBV13	TRBJ2-3	TGTGCCAGCAGCTTAGGCCCAGCAGATACGCAGTATTTT	CASSLGPADTQYF
NA	TRBV13	TRBJ2-7	TGTGCCAGCAGCCTCTCAGACAGGAGCTACGAGCAGTACTTC	CASSLSDRSYEQYF
NA	TRBV19	TRBJ1-5	TGTGCCAGTAGTATTTCCCCGCCGACAGTTAGCAATCAGCCCCAGCATTTT	CASSISPPTVSNQPQHF
TRBD2	TRBV6-1	TRBJ2-1	TGTGCCAGCCATCTAGCGGGCGCCTACAATGAGCAGTTCTTC	CASHLAGAYNEQFF
TRBD2	TRBV10-3	TRBJ2-1	TGTGCCATCAGTGAGACTAGCGGGATCCGCCCCTCCTACAATGAGCAGTTCTTC	CAISETSGIRPSYNEQFF
NA	TRBV30	TRBJ1-4	TGTGCCTGGAGCGGGGGTAATGAAAAACTGTTTTTT	CAWSGGNEKLFF
NA	TRBV5-1	TRBJ2-3	TGCGCCAGCATCGGGGGAAGCACAGATACGCAGTATTTT	CASIGGSTDTQYF
NA	TRBV19	TRBJ2-1	TGTGCCAGTAGTGGGGAATGGACAGAGAAATACAATGAGCAGTTCTTC	CASSGEWTEKYNEQFF